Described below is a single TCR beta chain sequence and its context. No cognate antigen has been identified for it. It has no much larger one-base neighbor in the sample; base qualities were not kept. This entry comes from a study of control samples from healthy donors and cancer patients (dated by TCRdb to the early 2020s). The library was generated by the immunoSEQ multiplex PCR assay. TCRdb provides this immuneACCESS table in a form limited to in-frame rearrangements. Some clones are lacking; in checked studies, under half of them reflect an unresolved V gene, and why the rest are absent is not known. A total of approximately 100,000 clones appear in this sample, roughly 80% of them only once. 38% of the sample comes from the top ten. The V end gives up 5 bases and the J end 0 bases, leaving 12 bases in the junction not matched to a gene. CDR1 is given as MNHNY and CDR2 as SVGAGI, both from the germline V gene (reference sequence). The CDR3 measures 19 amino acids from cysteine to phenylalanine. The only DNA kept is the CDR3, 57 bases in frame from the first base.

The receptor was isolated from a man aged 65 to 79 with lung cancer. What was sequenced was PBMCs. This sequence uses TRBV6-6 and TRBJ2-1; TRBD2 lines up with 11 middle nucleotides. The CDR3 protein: CASSGSGLAVTSSYNEQFF. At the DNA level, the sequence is TGTGCCAGCAGTGGATCGGGACTAGCGGTGACGAGCTCCTACAATGAGCAGTTCTTC.